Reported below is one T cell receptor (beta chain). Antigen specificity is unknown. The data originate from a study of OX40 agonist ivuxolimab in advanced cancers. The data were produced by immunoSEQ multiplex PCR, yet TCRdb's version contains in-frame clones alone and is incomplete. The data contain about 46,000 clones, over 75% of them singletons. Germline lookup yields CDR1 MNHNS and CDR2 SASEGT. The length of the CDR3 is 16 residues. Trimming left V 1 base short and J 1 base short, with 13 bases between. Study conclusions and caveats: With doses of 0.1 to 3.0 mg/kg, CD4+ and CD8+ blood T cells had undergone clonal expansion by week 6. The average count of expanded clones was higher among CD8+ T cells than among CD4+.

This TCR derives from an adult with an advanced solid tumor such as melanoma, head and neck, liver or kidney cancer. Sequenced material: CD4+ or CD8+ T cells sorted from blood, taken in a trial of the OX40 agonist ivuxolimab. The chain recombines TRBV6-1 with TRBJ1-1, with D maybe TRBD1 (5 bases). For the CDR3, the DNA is TGTGCCAGCAGTGAAGAGTGGGGGGTGCCGAACACTGAAGCTTTCTTT. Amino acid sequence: CASSEEWGVPNTEAFF.